Below, one T cell receptor (beta chain) is given with its context. This sample was included in a study of shared clonotypes between healthy human individuals. The wider study: In total, the donors were a couple of women and a few men aged 18 to 49.

An assay was performed, and its level was deep. Here immunoSEQ multiplex PCR was the method, and the copy in TCRdb shows in-frame clones only, minus some. The repertoire holds 450,000 to 600,000 clones, with around 79% as singletons. Germline V lookup: CDR1 SGDLS, CDR2 YYNGEE. V was pared by 4 bases and J by 10 bases, with 14 bases of the junction left unmatched. The CDR3 sequence is 15 residues long. Unsorted material relied on about 90 million PBMCs as the source of genomic DNA. Sequencing used PBMCs. The chain combines TRBV9 with TRBJ2-1, with 7 bases fitting TRBD2. This TCR was recovered from a woman between 40 and 50 years old in good health. Some clones in this sample may be carry-over from other donors' samples. This CDR3 reads CASSPQRGRIIEQFF. The CDR3 DNA reads as TGTGCCAGCAGCCCACAGCGCGGGAGAATTATCGAGCAGTTCTTC.